Listed below are T cell receptor beta chains from one sample, sequenced in a study of T cells after yellow fever vaccination. TCRdb re-called the 5' RACE reads through MiXCR, storing one row per CDR3 protein. This sample has around 610,000 distinct CDR3 sequences; roughly 14% occur once, and the top ten carry around an eighth. The input for sequencing was PBMCs, taken on the day of the yellow fever booster vaccination. Receptor source: a man aged 25 to 40 who received the YFV17D yellow fever vaccine. The CDR3 runs from the conserved cysteine through the conserved F or W. Fields, in order: V gene, D gene, J gene, clone size, CDR3 DNA, CDR3 protein. A D gene is named only where the DNA matches it firmly. Only some rows state a clone size, as once, few, many or a class for expanded clones.

TRBV5-1,TRBD2,TRBJ2-3,-,TGCGCCAGCAGCCTAGGACTAGCGGGATCAGATACGCAGTATTTT,CASSLGLAGSDTQYF
TRBV10-2,-,TRBJ2-7,-,TGCGCCAGCAGTGACCCGGCTACCTACGAGCAGTACTTC,CASSDPATYEQYF
TRBV5-4,-,TRBJ2-1,-,TGTGCCAGCACCTTCAGGGAGGAGCAGTTCTTC,CASTFREEQFF
TRBV29-1,-,TRBJ2-3,-,TGCAGCGCCTCCTTCCCTGGCGCCCGGTTCGGCACAGATACGCAGTATTTT,CSASFPGARFGTDTQYF
TRBV19,-,TRBJ2-7,few,TGTGCCAGCGCCGCCGGGTTTACCTACGAGCAGTACTTC,CASAAGFTYEQYF
TRBV7-2,-,TRBJ1-3,-,TGTGCCAGCAGCTTATTGACGAGCTCTGGAAACACCATATATTTT,CASSLLTSSGNTIYF
TRBV9,-,TRBJ1-2,-,TGTGCCAGCAGTGCTGCGGGGGGTCGGGGGATAGGCTATGGCTACACCTTC,CASSAAGGRGIGYGYTF
TRBV7-2,-,TRBJ2-7,-,TGTGCCAGCAGCTCCCCTCCGATAATCTACGAGCAGTACTTC,CASSSPPIIYEQYF
TRBV20-1,-,TRBJ2-7,few,TGCAGTGCTAGGCAGGGGCCGCGGGAGCGCTACGAGCAGTACTTC,CSARQGPRERYEQYF
TRBV25-1,-,TRBJ1-1,few,TGTGCCAGCAGTGAAGGCCATGTCTACGCTGAAGCTTTCTTT,CASSEGHVYAEAFF
TRBV20-1,-,TRBJ1-4,few,TGCAGTGCTAGAGCCTCTAATGAAAAACTGTTTTTT,CSARASNEKLFF
TRBV5-1,TRBD1,TRBJ2-5,-,TGCGCCAGCAGCTCAACAGGGGCGAGGGAGACCCAGTACTTC,CASSSTGARETQYF
TRBV7-2,-,TRBJ2-3,-,TGTGCCAGCCGCTTAACAGGTTTTTGGGATACGCAGTATTTT,CASRLTGFWDTQYF
TRBV29-1,TRBD2,TRBJ2-1,-,TGCAGCGTTGAGGAGCGGGAGACCGGCAATGAGCAGTTCTTC,CSVEERETGNEQFF
TRBV28,TRBD2,TRBJ2-5,few,TGTGCCAGCAGTCCGTACCGTGGAGAGCGGGAGGGCTTGGAGACCCAGTACTTC,CASSPYRGEREGLETQYF
TRBV6-5,-,TRBJ2-1,few,TGTGCCAGCAGTTACTCGACGGAATACAATGAGCAGTTCTTC,CASSYSTEYNEQFF
TRBV5-4,TRBD1,TRBJ1-4,-,TGTGCCAGCAGCGGACAGGACAGTGAAAAACTGTTTTTT,CASSGQDSEKLFF
TRBV4-3,-,TRBJ1-1,-,TGCGCCAGCAGCCAAGCGCAAGGGGTAACTGAAGCTTTCTTT,CASSQAQGVTEAFF
TRBV30,-,TRBJ1-1,few,TGTGCCTGGAGTGTAGGAGGGGCAGGGACTGAAGCTTTCTTT,CAWSVGGAGTEAFF
TRBV6-2/TRBV6-3,-,TRBJ2-5,-,TGTGCCAGCAGTAACCCTTTGGAGACCCAGTACTTC,CASSNPLETQYF
TRBV10-3,-,TRBJ1-1,-,TGTGCCATCAGTGAATCCTGGAGCGGGACTGAAGCTTTCTTT,CAISESWSGTEAFF
TRBV5-1,TRBD1,TRBJ2-7,-,TGCGCCAGCAGCTCCCCCGGGACAGCCTACGAGCAGTACTTC,CASSSPGTAYEQYF
TRBV5-1,-,TRBJ2-1,-,TGCGCCAGCAGCTTGGGACTACAGAACAATGAGCAGTTCTTC,CASSLGLQNNEQFF
TRBV10-2,-,TRBJ1-1,few,TGCGCCAGCAGTGAGAAGGTGAACACTGAAGCTTTCTTT,CASSEKVNTEAFF
TRBV27,TRBD1,TRBJ2-2,-,TGTGCCAGCAATCCGGCAGGGGGGAACACCGGGGAGCTGTTTTTT,CASNPAGGNTGELFF
TRBV11-2,-,TRBJ1-1,few,TGTGCCAGCAGCCCCTCGGACAGCACTGAAGCTTTCTTT,CASSPSDSTEAFF
TRBV3-1,-,TRBJ2-3,-,TGTGCCAGCAGCCAAAGGGGGAGCAGGACCCCTAGCACAGATACGCAGTATTTT,CASSQRGSRTPSTDTQYF